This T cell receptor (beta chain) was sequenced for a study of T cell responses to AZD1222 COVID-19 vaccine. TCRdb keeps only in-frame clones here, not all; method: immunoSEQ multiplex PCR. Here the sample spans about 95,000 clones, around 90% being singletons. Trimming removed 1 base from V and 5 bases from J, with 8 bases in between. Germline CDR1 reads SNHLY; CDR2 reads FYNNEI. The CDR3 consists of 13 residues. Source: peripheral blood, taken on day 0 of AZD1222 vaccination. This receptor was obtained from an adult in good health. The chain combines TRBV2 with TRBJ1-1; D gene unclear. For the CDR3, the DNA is TGTGCCAGCAGTGAAGGGGTAGGGACTGAAGCTTTCTTT. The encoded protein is CASSEGVGTEAFF. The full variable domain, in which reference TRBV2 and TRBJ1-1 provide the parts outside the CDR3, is EPEVTQTPSHQVTQMGQEVILRCVPISNHLYFYWYRQILGQKVEFLVSFYNNEISEKSEIFDDQFSVERPDGSNFTLKIRSTKLEDSAMYFCASSEGVGTEAFFGQGTRLTVV.